A single sample is the source of the 10 T cell receptor beta chains below, sequenced in a study of T cell changes during pregnancy in multiple sclerosis. Libraries were prepared by immunoSEQ multiplex PCR; TCRdb keeps only in-frame clonotypes and omits some of them. The repertoire holds around 44,000 clones, with roughly 87% as singletons. The specimen comprised CD8+ T cells from peripheral blood mononuclear cells, sampled in the first trimester of pregnancy. The receptors shown here come from a female donor with multiple sclerosis, enrolled in a pregnancy study.

The chain uses TRBV7-9 and TRBJ2-1; 9 bases are a match to TRBD2. V lost 7 bases to trimming and J lost 6 bases; unmatched junction nucleotides: 4. CDR3 size: 13 residues. The germline gives CDR1 SEHNR, CDR2 FQNEAQ (reference sequence). The CDR3 region is CASKAGGFNEQFF. The CDR3 DNA sequence: TGTGCCAGCAAAGCGGGGGGTTTCAATGAGCAGTTCTTC.

The rearrangement links TRBV5-1 to TRBJ2-1, with 13 positions matching TRBD2. The CDR3 has 15 amino acids. The V gene end was trimmed by 2 bases and the J gene end by 9 bases; junction bases not matched to a gene: 5. CDR1 and CDR2 (germline): SGHRS, YFSETQ. The CDR3 sequence is CASSFTSGGAREQFF. In DNA form, the CDR3 reads TGCGCCAGCAGCTTTACTAGCGGGGGGGCGCGTGAGCAGTTCTTC.

The rearrangement links TRBV5-8 to TRBJ1-5; no reliable D call. Germline V CDR1 and CDR2: SGHTS, YDEGEE. Trimming took 7 bases from V and 2 from J, leaving 7 bases between them. This CDR3 contains 12 residues. As DNA, the CDR3 is TGTGCCAGCGGCATCCGCAATCAGCCCCAGCATTTT. Translation gives CASGIRNQPQHF.

The J gene is TRBJ2-7, the V gene TRBV10-2; 7 positions match TRBD2. The length of the CDR3 is 13 residues. Germline V CDR1 and CDR2: WSHSY, SAAADI. Trimming removed 9 bases from V and 2 bases from J; junction bases left unmatched: 7. The CDR3 DNA reads as TGCGCCAGTTCCAATGGGGGGGCCTACGAGCAGTACTTC. It yields the protein CASSNGGAYEQYF.

The V and J genes are TRBV6-5 and TRBJ2-7; 8 bases agree with TRBD1. This CDR3 is 16 amino acids long. Germline loops: CDR1 MNHEY, CDR2 SVGAGI. The trim removed 2 bases at V and 3 bases at J, leaving 9 bases unmatched. The CDR3 sequence: CASSYRPDRDDYEQYF. For the CDR3, the DNA is TGTGCCAGCAGTTACCGCCCGGACAGGGATGACTACGAGCAGTACTTC.

This clone was found a few times. This CDR3 reads CAWSVLGIPSNTEAFF. For the CDR3, the DNA is TGTGCCTGGAGTGTACTAGGGATCCCCTCTAACACTGAAGCTTTCTTT. V and J are TRBV30 and TRBJ1-1; D is uncertain. V was pared by 0 bases and J by 2 bases, with 16 bases between. Germline assignment: CDR1 GTSNPN and CDR2 SVGIG (reference sequence). CDR3 length equals 16 residues.

The chain carries TRBV23-1 and TRBJ1-6, with D maybe TRBD1 (6 bases). TRBV23-1 is reported as an ORF; its role is uncertain. This CDR3 contains 16 residues. The V and J ends lost 0 bases and 8 bases respectively, with 14 bases between them. CDR3 in amino acids: CASSQSLGEGDSPLHF. CDR3 bases: TGCGCCAGCAGTCAATCGTTGGGGGAGGGGGATTCACCCCTCCACTTT.

The rearrangement links TRBV15 to TRBJ2-3; no firm D call. The V gene lost 0 bases and the J gene lost 2 bases, with 21 bases spanning the gap. Germline CDR1 and CDR2: LNHNV and YYDKDF (reference sequence). The CDR3 is 19 amino acids. The CDR3: CATSRDSGKMASTTDTQYF. Written as DNA, the CDR3 is TGTGCCACCAGCAGAGATTCGGGTAAAATGGCCAGTACCACAGATACGCAGTATTTT.

The chain combines TRBV7-2 with TRBJ2-1, with 9 bases aligning to TRBD2. This CDR3 region has 18 residues. Germline assignment: CDR1 SGHTA and CDR2 FQGNSA. Trimming removed 5 bases from V and 6 bases from J; junction bases left unmatched: 17. The CDR3 DNA reads as TGTGCCAGCAGCGGAGGTGGCCTACTGGCGGGGGGGCGCAATGAGCAGTTCTTC. Translating gives CASSGGGLLAGGRNEQFF.

The V call is TRBV18, the J call TRBJ2-6, with 8 bases matching TRBD1. Germline V CDR1 and CDR2: KGHSH, LQKENI. V was pared by 1 base and J by 0 bases, with 8 bases of the junction left unmatched. The CDR3 covers 19 residues. The CDR3 sequence: CASSPRRQGKYSGANVLTF. For the CDR3, the DNA is TGTGCCAGCTCACCACGGAGACAGGGGAAATACTCTGGGGCCAACGTCCTGACTTTC.